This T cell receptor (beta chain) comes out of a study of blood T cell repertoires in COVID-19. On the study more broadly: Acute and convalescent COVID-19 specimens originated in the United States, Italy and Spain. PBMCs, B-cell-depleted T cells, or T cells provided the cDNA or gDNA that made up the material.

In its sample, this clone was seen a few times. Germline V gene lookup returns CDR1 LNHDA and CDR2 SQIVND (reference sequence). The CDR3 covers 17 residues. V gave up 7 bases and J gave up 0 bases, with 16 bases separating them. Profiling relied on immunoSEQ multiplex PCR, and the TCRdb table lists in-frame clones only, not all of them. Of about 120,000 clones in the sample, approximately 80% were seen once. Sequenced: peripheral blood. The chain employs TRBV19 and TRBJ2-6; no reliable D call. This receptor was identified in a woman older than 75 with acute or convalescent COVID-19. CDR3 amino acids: CASKPLRFGSGANVLTF. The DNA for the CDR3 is TGTGCCAGTAAACCCCTCCGGTTCGGCTCTGGGGCCAACGTCCTGACTTTC.